This T cell receptor (beta chain) was identified in a study of cytomegalovirus exposure and HLA in healthy donors. For this clone: Its antigen is unidentified.

Healthy bone marrow donors formed the donor group. The PCR employed 60 Vbeta primers together with 13 Jbeta primers. Methods used by the authors: Later, 65 million to 85 million unique TCR beta chains were counted in an analysis, and about 12 million of them were shared. Clones were sequenced by immunoSEQ multiplex PCR, and TCRdb holds only the in-frame ones, with some missing. V and J calls and clone size are given by that table; D and trimming were obtained from the DNA. Of approximately 150,000 clones in the sample, around 81% were seen once. The CDR3 extends over 16 amino acids. The germline V gene has CDR1 MDHEN and CDR2 SYDVKM. V lost 2 bases to trimming and J lost 2 bases, with 13 bases between them. Points from the study as a whole: Exclusion as indistinguishable affected some V segments, including TRBV6-2 and TRBV6-3.

The sequenced sample was PBMCs. The sequence was obtained from a woman aged 45-59 years in good health and CMV-seronegative. The V gene is TRBV28, the J gene TRBJ1-5; D might be TRBD1 (6 bases). In DNA form, the CDR3 reads TGTGCCAGCAGTTTAACAGGGTCGAAGGGCAATCAGCCCCAGCATTTT. As protein: CASSLTGSKGNQPQHF.